A single sample is the source of the 26 T cell receptor beta chains below, sequenced in a study of blood T cells in healthy people across ages (dated by TCRdb to between 2015 and 2016). Preparation of the library involved 5' RACE. Sequenced using an Illumina HiSeq 2500. A second PCR of roughly 7 to 12 cycles was run with a J-beta primer mix and a sample-barcoded 5' primer. Using fastp trimming at Q25 and MiXCR clonotype assembly, TCRdb reanalyzed the public sequencing data and kept in-frame beta chains. Identical CDR3 protein sequences are pooled into one entry, listed with their most common genes and DNA. The sample table holds some 1 million distinct CDR3 sequences, of which over 35% were seen once. The biggest ten clones account for approximately 17% of the sample. The sample taken for sequencing was blood. All receptors derive from a woman aged 55-69 years in good health.

V is TRBV11-2 and J is TRBJ2-7, with 8 bases matching TRBD1. V was clipped by 3 bases and J by 2 bases; unmatched bases: 3. This CDR3 comprises 14 residues. The germline CDR1 and CDR2 sequences are SGHAT and FQNNGV. Written as DNA, the CDR3 is TGTGCCAGCAGCTTGGGACAGGAGACCTACGAGCAGTACTTC. It is translated as CASSLGQETYEQYF.

V and J are TRBV2 and TRBJ2-7, with D possibly being TRBD2 (5 bases). The end of the DNA is better explained by TRBJ2-5, so the J call may be wrong. This CDR3 contains 13 residues. Germline lookup yields CDR1 SNHLY and CDR2 FYNNEI. The CDR3 DNA is TGTGCCAGCGATACACTCCCGGGGGAGACCCAGTACTTC. Encoded protein: CASDTLPGETQYF.

The genes are TRBV20-1 and TRBJ2-7; 8 bases agree with TRBD2. The J call may be faulty, since TRBJ2-4 better matches the DNA end. There are 15 residues in the CDR3. The V gene's germline CDR1 is DFQATT and CDR2 SNEGSKA (reference sequence). The CDR3 loop reads CSGRAGARAENIQYF. CDR3 sequence (DNA): TGCAGTGGACGAGCGGGAGCTCGGGCGGAAAACATTCAGTACTTC.

The chain carries TRBV9 and TRBJ2-3; D is unresolved. From germline, CDR1 is SGDLS and CDR2 YYNGEE. V gave up 4 bases and J gave up 2 bases, with 8 bases separating them. The CDR3 is made up of 13 amino acids. Here the CDR3 DNA reads TGTGCCAGCAGCATCAAGCTCACAGATACGCAGTATTTT. This sequence encodes CASSIKLTDTQYF.

The J gene is TRBJ2-1, the V gene TRBV19; unclear D gene. Germline CDR1 LNHDA, CDR2 SQIVND (reference sequence). V dropped 3 bases and J dropped 4 bases, with 16 bases sitting between them. The CDR3 consists of 16 residues. CDR3 in amino acids: CASSIPTDWGYNEQFF. The CDR3 DNA is TGTGCCAGTAGTATCCCGACGGATTGGGGATACAATGAGCAGTTCTTC.

In its sample, this clonotype was seen once. The chain couples TRBV2 to TRBJ2-3; TRBD2 matches at 9 bases. The CDR3 spans 13 residues. V lost 8 bases and J lost 4; bases outside the gene matches: 4. Looked up from germline, CDR1 is SNHLY and CDR2 is FYNNEI. CDR3 loop: CASGGRAADTQYF. In DNA form, the CDR3 reads TGTGCCAGCGGCGGGAGGGCCGCAGATACGCAGTATTTT.

The chain is built from TRBV20-1 and TRBJ2-1; D perhaps matches TRBD2 (6 bases). Germline V gene lookup returns CDR1 DFQATT and CDR2 SNEGSKA (reference sequence). V shed 0 bases and J shed 0 bases, with 6 bases lying between them. The CDR3 is 14 residues long. CDR3 coding DNA: TGCAGTGCTAGAGACGGGAGCTCCTACAATGAGCAGTTCTTC. It specifies CSARDGSSYNEQFF.

This chain uses TRBV10-3 with TRBJ1-5, with 9 bases lining up with TRBD1. This CDR3 region has 14 residues. V shed 6 bases, J shed 6 bases, and the junction held 6 bases outside the gene matches. Germline V gene lookup returns CDR1 ENHRY and CDR2 SYGVKD. The CDR3 reads CAIRGDREGQPQHF. The DNA of the CDR3 is TGTGCCATCAGGGGGGACAGGGAAGGTCAGCCCCAGCATTTT.

The chain has TRBV20-1 and TRBJ2-7; D remains unclear. Germline loops: CDR1 DFQATT, CDR2 SNEGSKA (reference sequence). Trimming removed 2 bases at V and 2 bases at J, with 10 bases between. This CDR3 spans 13 amino acids. CDR3 bases: TGCAGTGCTAGAAAACAGTCCCCCTACGAGCAGTACTTC. Translation: CSARKQSPYEQYF.

This clonotype was seen only a few times. The genes are TRBV10-3 and TRBJ2-7; 11 bases are a match to TRBD2. The germline V gene encodes CDR1 ENHRY and CDR2 SYGVKD. V dropped 4 bases and J dropped 5; count of bases not matched to a gene: 7. The CDR3 covers 15 residues. CDR3 in amino acids: CAISGLAGLGHEQYF. The CDR3 region has the DNA TGTGCCATCAGTGGACTAGCGGGACTCGGCCACGAGCAGTACTTC.

Points on this clonotype: A much larger clone differs from this one at a single base, so this may be a read error. CDR3 bases: TGTGCCAGCAGTTTACGTAGGAGCGGGAGGAGGAACGAGCAGTTCTTC. It codes for CASSLRRSGRRNEQFF. The V and J genes are TRBV28 and TRBJ2-1; 9 nucleotides match TRBD2. Germline CDR1 and CDR2: MDHEN and SYDVKM. V lost 2 bases to trimming and J lost 10 bases; unmatched junction nucleotides: 12. The CDR3 loop spans 16 amino acids.

The table lists this clonotype with many counts. V is TRBV29-1 and J is TRBJ1-2; 8 bases agree with TRBD1. Germline V gives CDR1 SQVTM, CDR2 ANQGSEA. The CDR3 consists of 12 residues. The trim removed 3 bases at V and 8 bases at J, leaving 5 bases unmatched. The CDR3 loop reads CSVDRGQGGYTF. The CDR3 DNA reads as TGCAGCGTTGACAGGGGGCAGGGAGGCTACACCTTC.

This clonotype was recorded many times. The chain has TRBV6-4 and TRBJ2-3, with D perhaps given as TRBD1 or TRBD2 (5 bases each). The CDR3 is 12 residues long. V was trimmed by 6 bases and J by 2 bases, leaving 6 bases between them. Germline V lookup: CDR1 MRHNA, CDR2 SNTAGT. The CDR3 loop is CASSGTTDTQYF. CDR3 nucleotides: TGTGCCAGCAGCGGGACCACAGATACGCAGTATTTT.

J is TRBJ1-3 and V is TRBV14; D gene ambiguous. CDR3 length: 17 amino acids. Germline V gene sequence: CDR1 SGHDN, CDR2 FVKESK. The V and J ends lost 5 bases and 0 bases respectively, with 17 bases between them. CDR3 sequence: CASSNYGGRFSGNTIYF. The CDR3 DNA reads as TGTGCCAGCAGCAACTACGGCGGACGGTTCTCTGGAAACACCATATATTTT.

In its sample, this clonotype was seen a few times. The rearrangement uses TRBV10-3 and TRBJ2-1; TRBD2 is a possible D gene (6 bases). Germline V gene lookup returns CDR1 ENHRY and CDR2 SYGVKD. CDR3 length: 15 residues. Deletions cut 5 bases from V and 10 bases from J, with 21 bases between. The CDR3 protein is CAISIRDLAPSEQFF. The CDR3 DNA follows: TGTGCCATCAGTATACGGGACTTAGCCCCCAGCGAGCAGTTCTTC.

This chain links TRBV6-2 or TRBV6-3 with TRBJ2-4; tentatively, D is TRBD2 (6 bases). The DNA end is more similar to TRBJ2-7, so the J call may be wrong. CDR3 size: 15 residues. The V gene's germline CDR1 is MNHEY and CDR2 SVGEGT. In nucleotides, the CDR3 is TGTGCCAGCAGTTACGGGGGGAAAGGAGTTTACGAGCAGTACTTC. Translating gives CASSYGGKGVYEQYF.

The chain carries TRBV4-1 and TRBJ2-5; 9 positions match TRBD1. The V gene end was trimmed by 0 bases and the J gene end by 5 bases; junction bases not matched to a gene: 7. From germline, CDR1 is MGHRA and CDR2 YSYEKL. This CDR3 contains 16 residues. CDR3 nucleotides: TGCGCCAGCAGCCAAGATCCCGGGGGACAGGGTGAGACCCAGTACTTC. This gives the protein CASSQDPGGQGETQYF.

The CDR3 sequence: CASSPPKGHTEAFF. Here the CDR3 DNA reads TGTGCCAGCAGCCCCCCTAAGGGGCACACTGAAGCTTTCTTT. The genes are TRBV21-1 and TRBJ1-1; the D call TRBD1 from the table was never checked on the DNA. TRBV21-1 is labeled a pseudogene. CDR3 length: 14 residues.

In this sample, this clonotype turned up many times. This chain links TRBV6-1 with TRBJ2-3; D perhaps matches TRBD1 (6 bases). Germline assignment: CDR1 MNHNS and CDR2 SASEGT. Trimming left V 4 bases short and J 2 bases short, with 7 bases between. The CDR3 has 13 amino acids. CDR3 in DNA: TGTGCCAGCAGTGGGGGGCTCACAGATACGCAGTATTTT. It encodes CASSGGLTDTQYF.

The chain joins TRBV6-6 to TRBJ2-3; D perhaps matches TRBD1 (7 bases). The CDR3 loop spans 15 amino acids. Looked up from germline, CDR1 is MNHNY and CDR2 is SVGAGI (reference sequence). Trimming removed 4 bases at V and 6 bases at J, with 17 bases between. The CDR3 here is CASSSPGGRVDTQYF. The CDR3 DNA reads TGTGCCAGCAGTTCCCCAGGGGGGAGAGTGGATACGCAGTATTTT.

The rearrangement joins TRBV11-3 to TRBJ2-3; the D is unclear. The V end was cut by 1 base, the J end by 0 bases, with 8 bases between. Per the germline V gene, CDR1 is SGHNT and CDR2 is YENEEA. The CDR3 extends over 15 amino acids. In DNA, the CDR3 is TGTGCCAGCAGCTTAGGCGCTCTGAGCACAGATACGCAGTATTTT. It specifies CASSLGALSTDTQYF.

This clonotype has at least ten counts. This chain links TRBV4-2 with TRBJ1-2; TRBD1 aligns across 7 bases. The junction had 3 bases not matched to a gene; V was cut back by 6 bases and J by 2 bases. The CDR3 covers 13 residues. CDR1 is LGHNA and CDR2 is YNFKEQ in the germline V gene. CDR3 in DNA: TGTGCCAGCAGTTCGACAGGGAACTATGGCTACACCTTC. It translates to CASSSTGNYGYTF.

The chain links TRBV7-2 to TRBJ1-2, with 8 positions matching TRBD1. With 2 bases clipped from V and 2 bases from J, the junction kept 7 bases outside the gene matches. Germline assignment: CDR1 SGHTA and CDR2 FQGNSA. The CDR3 sequence is 16 residues long. CDR3 coding DNA: TGTGCCAGCAGCTTAAATCAGGGGGCACGCAACTATGGCTACACCTTC. Its translation is CASSLNQGARNYGYTF. Filled out from reference TRBV7-2 and TRBJ1-2, the complete variable domain reads GAGVSQSPSNKVTEKGKDVELRCDPISGHTALYWYRQSLGQGLEFLIYFQGNSAPDKSGLPSDRFSAERTGGSVSTLTIQRTQQEDSAVYLCASSLNQGARNYGYTFGSGTRLTVV.

The rearrangement uses TRBV20-1 and TRBJ2-3; 8 bases align to TRBD2. With 6 bases clipped from V and 4 bases from J, the junction kept 6 bases outside the gene matches. The CDR3 extends over 13 amino acids. The V gene's germline CDR1 is DFQATT and CDR2 SNEGSKA (reference sequence). This chain's CDR3 is CSAPRGGADTQYF. CDR3 nucleotide sequence: TGCAGTGCCCCTCGGGGGGGCGCAGATACGCAGTATTTT.

The rearrangement uses TRBV30 and TRBJ2-4, with D perhaps TRBD2 (5 bases). The CDR3 consists of 14 residues. Germline V gene data show CDR1 as GTSNPN and CDR2 as SVGIG (reference sequence). Trimming cost V 8 bases and J 1 base, with 15 bases left between them. This chain's CDR3 is CAVGDKGAKNIQYF. CDR3 nucleotides: TGTGCCGTGGGAGACAAGGGCGCCAAAAACATTCAGTACTTC.

The chain recombines TRBV3-1 with TRBJ2-7; 13 bases agree with TRBD2. The CDR3 covers 15 residues. CDR1 is LGHDT and CDR2 is YNNKEL in the germline V gene (reference sequence). J was trimmed by 3 bases and V by 3 bases; bases with no gene match: 2. The CDR3, as DNA: TGTGCCAGCAGCCAGGGACTAGCGGGACACTACGAGCAGTACTTC. Its translation: CASSQGLAGHYEQYF.